This T cell receptor beta chain was documented in a study of blood T cell repertoires in COVID-19. Across the study: Sites across the United States, Italy and Spain contributed samples from acute and convalescent COVID-19. PBMCs, B-cell-depleted T cells, or T cells were the source of the cDNA or gDNA that made up the material.

Original processing methods: Counts of nucleated cells, estimated from reference gene primer amplification, were obtained. The repertoire was sequenced with immunoSEQ multiplex PCR; TCRdb's copy has only in-frame clones and lacks some. Clone size and the V and J calls come from that table; the DNA yielded D and trimming. The sample includes fewer than 95,000 clones, approximately 90% seen only once; the top ten take 25% to 35%. This CDR3 has 15 residues. The V gene end was trimmed by 1 base and the J gene end by 9 bases; junction bases not matched to a gene: 7. The germline gives CDR1 SNHLY, CDR2 FYNNEI.

The genes are TRBV2 and TRBJ2-1; 9 positions agree with TRBD2. This receptor was identified in a middle-aged man with active or convalescent COVID-19. What was sequenced was peripheral blood. The CDR3 region is CASSEVLAGAPEQFF. DNA for the CDR3: TGTGCCAGCAGTGAAGTTTTAGCGGGGGCTCCTGAGCAGTTCTTC.